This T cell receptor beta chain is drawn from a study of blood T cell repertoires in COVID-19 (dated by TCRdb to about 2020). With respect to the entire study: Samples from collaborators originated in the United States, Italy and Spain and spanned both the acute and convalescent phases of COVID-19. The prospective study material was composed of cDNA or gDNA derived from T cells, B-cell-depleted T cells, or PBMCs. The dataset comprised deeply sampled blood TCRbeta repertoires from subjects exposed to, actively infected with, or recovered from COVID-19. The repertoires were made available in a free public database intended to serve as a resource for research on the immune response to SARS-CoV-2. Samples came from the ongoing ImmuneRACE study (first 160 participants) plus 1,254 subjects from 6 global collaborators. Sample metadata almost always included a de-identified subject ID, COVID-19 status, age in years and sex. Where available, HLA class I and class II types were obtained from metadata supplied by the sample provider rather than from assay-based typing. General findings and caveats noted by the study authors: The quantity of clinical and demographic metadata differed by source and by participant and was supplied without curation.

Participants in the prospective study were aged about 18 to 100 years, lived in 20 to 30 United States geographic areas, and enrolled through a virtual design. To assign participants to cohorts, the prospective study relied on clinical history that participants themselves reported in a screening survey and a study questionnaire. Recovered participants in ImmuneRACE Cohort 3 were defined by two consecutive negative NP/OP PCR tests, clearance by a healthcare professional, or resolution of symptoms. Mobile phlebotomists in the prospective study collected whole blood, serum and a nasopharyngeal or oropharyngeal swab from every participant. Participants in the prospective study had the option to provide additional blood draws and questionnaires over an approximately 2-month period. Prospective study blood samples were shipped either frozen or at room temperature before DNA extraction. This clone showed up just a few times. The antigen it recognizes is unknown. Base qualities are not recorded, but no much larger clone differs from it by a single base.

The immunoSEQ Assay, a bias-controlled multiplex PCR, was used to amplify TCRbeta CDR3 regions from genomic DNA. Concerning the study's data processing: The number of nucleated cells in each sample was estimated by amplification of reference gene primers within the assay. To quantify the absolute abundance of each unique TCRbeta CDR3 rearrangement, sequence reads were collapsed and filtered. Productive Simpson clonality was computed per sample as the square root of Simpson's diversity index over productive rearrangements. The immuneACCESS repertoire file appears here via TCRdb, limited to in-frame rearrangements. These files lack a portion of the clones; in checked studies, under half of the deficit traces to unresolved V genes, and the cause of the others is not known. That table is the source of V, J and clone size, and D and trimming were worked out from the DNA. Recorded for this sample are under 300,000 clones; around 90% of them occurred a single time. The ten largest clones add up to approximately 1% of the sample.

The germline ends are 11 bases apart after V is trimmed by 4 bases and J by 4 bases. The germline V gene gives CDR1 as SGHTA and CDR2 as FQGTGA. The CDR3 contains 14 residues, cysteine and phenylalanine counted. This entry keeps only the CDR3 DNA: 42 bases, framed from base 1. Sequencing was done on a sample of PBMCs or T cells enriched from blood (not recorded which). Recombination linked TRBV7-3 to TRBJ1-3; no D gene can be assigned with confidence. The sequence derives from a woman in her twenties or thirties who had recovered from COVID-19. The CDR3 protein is CASSSGVGGNTIYF. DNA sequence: TGTGCCAGCAGCTCCGGGGTTGGGGGAAACACCATATATTTT. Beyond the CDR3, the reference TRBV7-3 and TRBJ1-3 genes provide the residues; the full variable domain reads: GAGVSQTPSNKVTEKGKYVELRCDPISGHTALYWYRQSLGQGPEFLIYFQGTGAADDSGLPNDRFFAVRPEGSVSTLKIQRTERGDSAVYLCASSSGVGGNTIYFGEGSWLTVV.